A selection of T cell receptor beta chains follows, all from one sample in a study of T cells in Graves' hyperthyroidism and ophthalmopathy. TCRdb redid the calling of the multiplex PCR reads with MiXCR, one entry per CDR3 protein. This sample has approximately 220,000 distinct CDR3 sequences, with about a sixth found just once. Sequenced input: blood. Every receptor here comes from a man aged 40-49 years with Graves' hyperthyroidism. CDR3s include the opening cysteine and the closing phenylalanine or tryptophan. Fields, in order: clone size, D gene, V gene, J gene, CDR3 protein, CDR3 DNA. A D gene is named only where the DNA matches it firmly. Size values are once, few and many counts, or a class for expanded clones, and some rows have none.

many	.	TRBV2	TRBJ1-5	CASSYSDSNQPQHF	TGTGCCAGCAGTTACAGTGATAGCAATCAGCCCCAGCATTTT
once	TRBD1	TRBV12-3/TRBV12-4	TRBJ2-1	CASSLLRTGKFF	TGTGCCAGCAGTTTGCTAAGGACAGGGAAGTTCTTC
few	.	TRBV4-3	TRBJ2-7	CASSQDLQYEQYF	TGCGCCAGCAGCCAAGATCTTCAGTACGAGCAGTACTTC
many	TRBD2	TRBV15	TRBJ2-3	CATSRGRGGGGDTQYF	TGTGCCACCAGCAGAGGTCGGGGGGGGGGAGGAGATACGCAGTATTTT
few	TRBD1	TRBV19	TRBJ1-5	CASSIIGQGSNQPQHF	TGTGCCAGTAGTATAATTGGACAGGGAAGCAATCAGCCCCAGCATTTT
many	.	TRBV5-1	TRBJ1-4	CASSVGATNEKLFF	TGCGCCAGCAGCGTAGGAGCAACTAATGAAAAACTGTTTTTT
many	TRBD1	TRBV20-1	TRBJ1-1	CSANDGQVLDTEAFF	TGCAGTGCTAACGATGGACAGGTCCTAGACACTGAAGCTTTCTTT
few	TRBD2	TRBV5-4	TRBJ2-5	CASSLAGTTTETQYF	TGTGCCAGCAGCTTGGCCGGGACTACAACGGAGACCCAGTACTTC
.	.	TRBV5-5	TRBJ1-1	CASSLGPIMNTEAFF	TGTGCCAGCAGCTTGGGCCCAATCATGAACACTGAAGCTTTCTTT
many	.	TRBV9	TRBJ2-7	CASSPRDFYEQYF	TGTGCCAGCAGCCCCCGGGACTTCTACGAGCAGTACTTC
once	.	TRBV19	TRBJ2-2	CASSIDTLRGLRNTGELFF	TGTGCCAGTAGTATAGATACTCTTAGGGGCTTGAGGAACACCGGGGAGCTGTTTTTT
.	.	TRBV6-2/TRBV6-3	TRBJ1-5	CASSYSRASGNQPQHF	TGTGCCAGCAGTTACTCGAGGGCTTCGGGCAATCAGCCCCAGCATTTT
.	.	TRBV5-1	TRBJ1-3	CASSLPGASGNTIYF	TGCGCCAGCAGCTTGCCGGGCGCCTCTGGAAACACCATATATTTT
few	.	TRBV9	TRBJ2-7	CASSPPMGGRYEQYF	TGTGCCAGCAGCCCCCCGATGGGGGGAAGGTACGAGCAGTACTTC
many	.	TRBV9	TRBJ1-1	CASSPRRVDTEAFF	TGTGCCAGCAGCCCACGGAGGGTGGACACTGAAGCTTTCTTT
few	.	TRBV18	TRBJ2-7	CASSPSGAGYEQYF	TGTGCCAGCTCACCATCGGGGGCGGGATACGAGCAGTACTTC
few	.	TRBV29-1	TRBJ2-2	CSVTNSGELFF	TGCAGCGTTACGAATTCCGGGGAGCTGTTTTTT
.	.	TRBV6-1	TRBJ2-5	CASSEIGGGETQYF	TGTGCCAGCAGTGAGATCGGTGGGGGAGAGACCCAGTACTTC
many	.	TRBV6-2/TRBV6-3	TRBJ2-5	CASSYSVYRRDETQYF	TGTGCCAGCAGTTACTCGGTATACAGGAGAGATGAGACCCAGTACTTC
.	TRBD1	TRBV28	TRBJ2-2	CASIPPGQGSNGELFF	TGTGCCAGCATCCCCCCGGGACAGGGCTCAAACGGGGAGCTGTTTTTT
few	TRBD1	TRBV12-3/TRBV12-4	TRBJ2-7	CASSLRTGGLFEQYF	TGTGCCAGCAGTTTACGGACAGGGGGGTTGTTCGAGCAGTACTTC
.	TRBD2	TRBV12-3/TRBV12-4	TRBJ2-5	CASRWKAGLEETQYF	TGTGCCAGCAGGTGGAAAGCGGGGCTGGAGGAGACCCAGTACTTC
.	TRBD1	TRBV15	TRBJ1-2	CATSLSRTGHPYGYTF	TGTGCCACCAGCCTCTCGAGGACAGGCCACCCCTATGGCTACACCTTC
many	.	TRBV2	TRBJ1-2	CASSEAGILLFGYTF	TGTGCCAGCAGTGAAGCGGGGATACTTCTCTTTGGCTACACCTTC
.	TRBD2	TRBV19	TRBJ2-1	CASSLRRGEGEQFF	TGTGCCAGTAGTCTCCGTCGGGGGGAGGGTGAGCAGTTCTTC
many	TRBD1	TRBV28	TRBJ1-5	CASSFRTGVGNQPQHF	TGTGCCAGCAGTTTCCGAACAGGGGTCGGCAATCAGCCCCAGCATTTT
.	.	TRBV20-1	TRBJ2-5	CSASGLQTQETQYF	TGCAGTGCTAGTGGGTTGCAGACCCAAGAGACCCAGTACTTC
many	TRBD2	TRBV24-1	TRBJ2-3	CATWGGTGTQYF	TGTGCCACCTGGGGGGGTACAGGTACGCAGTATTTT
.	TRBD1	TRBV5-1	TRBJ1-1	CASSKTGQGSWLDTEAFF	TGCGCCAGCAGCAAAACGGGACAGGGGAGTTGGTTGGACACTGAAGCTTTCTTT
many	.	TRBV12-3/TRBV12-4	TRBJ2-1	CASSSPGLLPANEQFF	TGTGCCAGCAGTTCTCCGGGACTTCTTCCAGCCAATGAGCAGTTCTTC
few	.	TRBV10-3	TRBJ1-2	CAISEEGGYGYTF	TGTGCCATCAGTGAGGAGGGAGGCTATGGCTACACCTTC
many	.	TRBV28	TRBJ1-4	CASSWGTNEKLFF	TGTGCCAGCAGTTGGGGGACTAATGAAAAACTGTTTTTT
.	TRBD1	TRBV5-5	TRBJ2-7	CVSSLGQGVSYEQYF	TGTGTCAGCAGCTTGGGACAGGGGGTATCCTACGAGCAGTACTTC
.	.	TRBV20-1	TRBJ1-4	CSARGDRFEKLFF	TGCAGTGCTAGAGGCGACAGGTTCGAAAAACTGTTTTTT
many	TRBD2	TRBV7-8	TRBJ2-5	CASSLGPGLQETQYF	TGTGCCAGCAGCTTAGGACCGGGACTACAAGAGACCCAGTACTTC
few	.	TRBV30	TRBJ1-1	CAWSPGENTEAFF	TGTGCCTGGAGTCCCGGGGAGAACACTGAAGCTTTCTTT
many	.	TRBV28	TRBJ2-1	CASSLQWTGGVDNEQFF	TGTGCCAGCAGTTTACAATGGACAGGAGGGGTAGACAATGAGCAGTTCTTC
many	.	TRBV28	TRBJ1-6	CASKGRYPSPLHF	TGTGCCAGCAAAGGAAGGTACCCTTCACCCCTCCACTTT
.	.	TRBV20-1	TRBJ1-6	CSAINLRYLNSGLMHSPLHF	TGCAGTGCTATAAACCTCCGCTACTTGAACTCCGGGCTTATGCATTCACCCCTCCACTTT
few	.	TRBV4-3	TRBJ1-1	CASSQSGGTEAFF	TGCGCCAGCAGCCAATCGGGGGGGACTGAAGCTTTCTTT
many	.	TRBV30	TRBJ2-7	CAWSTLGRGNSYEQYF	TGTGCCTGGAGCACCCTGGGAAGGGGAAATTCTTACGAGCAGTACTTC
.	TRBD2	TRBV18	TRBJ2-3	CASSPQGGGSTDTQYF	TGTGCCAGCTCACCACAAGGCGGGGGTAGCACAGATACGCAGTATTTT
.	TRBD1	TRBV5-1	TRBJ1-1	CASSSTGTGNTEAFF	TGCGCCAGCAGCTCCACCGGGACAGGGAACACTGAAGCTTTCTTT
.	.	TRBV5-5	TRBJ2-3	CASSSIRGALTMDTQYF	TGTGCCAGCAGCTCAATCCGAGGGGCCCTCACGATGGATACGCAGTATTTT
many	.	TRBV24-1	TRBJ2-5	CATSDGSGETQYF	TGTGCCACCAGTGATGGGTCTGGCGAGACCCAGTACTTC
many	.	TRBV6-1	TRBJ1-6	CASSGRGEGSPLHF	TGTGCCAGCAGCGGACGGGGGGAGGGTTCACCCCTCCACTTT
many	.	TRBV30	TRBJ1-1	CAWSGGDEAFF	TGTGCCTGGAGCGGGGGTGATGAAGCTTTCTTT
many	.	TRBV10-3	TRBJ2-7	CAIRKTGNIGEQYF	TGTGCCATCAGGAAGACAGGAAACATAGGCGAGCAGTACTTC
many	.	TRBV2	TRBJ2-1	CASSEAGRREQFF	TGTGCCAGCAGTGAAGCGGGTAGACGTGAGCAGTTCTTC
many	.	TRBV13	TRBJ2-1	CASSLTTQSEQFF	TGTGCCAGCAGCTTAACCACACAATCTGAGCAGTTCTTC
many	TRBD1	TRBV30	TRBJ2-7	CAWNPGTDYEQYF	TGTGCCTGGAATCCCGGGACAGACTACGAGCAGTACTTC